Presented here are 28 T cell receptor beta chains from one specimen sequenced in a study of blood T cell repertoires in COVID-19 (dated by TCRdb to the early 2020s). The library was prepared using the immunoSEQ multiplex PCR assay. The immuneACCESS repertoire file appears here via TCRdb, limited to in-frame rearrangements. These files lack a portion of the clones; in checked studies, under half of the deficit traces to unresolved V genes, and the cause of the others is not known. For this sample there are approximately 290,000 clones; approximately 90% appear just once. Roughly 2.1% of the sample belongs to the ten largest clones. The sequencing sample was made of peripheral blood. These TCRs come from a man younger than 35 with active or convalescent COVID-19.

The chain couples TRBV11-2 to TRBJ1-1; TRBD1 is a possible D gene (5 bases). The CDR3 spans 13 residues. Germline V gene data show CDR1 as SGHAT and CDR2 as FQNNGV. Trimming removed 5 bases at V and 3 bases at J, with 10 bases between. CDR3 bases: TGTGCCAGCAGCCCCCGACAGCACACTGAAGCTTTCTTT. Translated: CASSPRQHTEAFF.

The chain is built from TRBV6-4 and TRBJ2-5; 7 bases align to TRBD2. Germline CDR1 MRHNA, CDR2 SNTAGT. Trimming cost V 0 bases and J 2 bases; bases outside gene matches: 0. The CDR3 covers 14 residues. The CDR3 here is CASSDSLAQETQYF. The CDR3 nucleotides read TGTGCCAGCAGTGACTCACTAGCGCAAGAGACCCAGTACTTC.

The chain uses TRBV15 and TRBJ2-7, with TRBD2 matching 9 bases. The CDR3 runs to 14 residues. V trimming: 5 bases; J trimming: 6 bases; junction bases outside the gene matches: 8. The germline gives CDR1 LNHNV, CDR2 YYDKDF (reference sequence). CDR3 DNA: TGTGCCACCAGCGGGGGCGGGAGGGCCCCCGAGCAGTACTTC. It translates to CATSGGGRAPEQYF.

CDR3 in DNA: TGTGCCAGCAGTTTATTCTATTCAGACGGGTACAATGAGCAGTTCTTC. Amino acid sequence: CASSLFYSDGYNEQFF. The chain employs TRBV27 and TRBJ2-1; D uncertain. Trimming left V 1 base short and J 4 bases short, with 14 bases between. The CDR3 is 16 amino acids. The germline V gene encodes CDR1 MNHEY and CDR2 SMNVEV (reference sequence).

This chain uses TRBV24-1 with TRBJ2-7; the match to TRBD2 covers 7 bases. CDR1 and CDR2 (germline): KGHDR, SFDVKD. Unmatched junction bases numbered 7, after V lost 3 bases and J lost 6 bases. This CDR3 region has 14 residues. Here the CDR3 reads CATSDGLDSREQYF. CDR3 DNA: TGTGCCACCAGTGATGGACTAGATTCTCGCGAGCAGTACTTC.

The chain combines TRBV7-9 with TRBJ1-1, with 7 bases matching TRBD1. Germline assignment: CDR1 SEHNR and CDR2 FQNEAQ (reference sequence). V shed 3 bases, J shed 2 bases, and the junction held 6 bases outside the gene matches. The CDR3 is made up of 15 amino acids. CDR3 DNA sequence: TGTGCCAGCAGCTTGGGCAGGGGGACTAACACTGAAGCTTTCTTT. This translates into CASSLGRGTNTEAFF.

The V and J genes are TRBV30 and TRBJ2-3; D is undetermined. Trimming stripped 3 bases from V and 8 bases from J, with 21 bases between. CDR1 GTSNPN and CDR2 SVGIG come from the germline V gene (reference sequence). CDR3 length: 15 residues. CDR3 sequence (DNA): TGTGCCTGGAGCCTGCCGACTCCTTTTGTAGGTACGCAGTATTTT. This codes for CAWSLPTPFVGTQYF.

The chain recombines TRBV7-3 with TRBJ2-7; 9 nucleotides align to TRBD1. CDR3 length: 15 amino acids. CDR1 is SGHTA, CDR2 FQGTGA, per germline. Trimming at V came to 0 bases and at J to 5 bases, leaving 5 bases not matched to a gene. CDR3 bases: TGTGCCAGCAGCTTAACCGGGACAGGGAGCGACGAGCAGTACTTC. Residues: CASSLTGTGSDEQYF. Looking up the rest from reference TRBV7-3 and TRBJ2-7 gives the full variable domain: GAGVSQTPSNKVTEKGKYVELRCDPISGHTALYWYRQSLGQGPEFLIYFQGTGAADDSGLPNDRFFAVRPEGSVSTLKIQRTERGDSAVYLCASSLTGTGSDEQYFGPGTRLTVT.

The chain has TRBV7-8 and TRBJ2-1; a possible D gene is TRBD1 (5 bases). The V gene lost 3 bases and the J gene lost 0 bases, with 9 bases spanning the gap. Germline V gene sequence: CDR1 SGHVS, CDR2 FQNEAQ. This CDR3 spans 15 amino acids. DNA of the CDR3: TGTGCCAGCAGCTTCGACAGACCCTCCTACAATGAGCAGTTCTTC. Protein product: CASSFDRPSYNEQFF. The full variable domain, rest sourced from reference TRBV7-8 and TRBJ2-1, is GAGVSQSPRYKVAKRGQDVALRCDPISGHVSLFWYQQALGQGPEFLTYFQNEAQLDKSGLPSDRFFAERPEGSVSTLKIQRTQQEDSAVYLCASSFDRPSYNEQFFGPGTRLTVL.

The rearrangement uses TRBV7-2 and TRBJ1-1; D gene uncertain. In germline, CDR1 is SGHTA, CDR2 FQGNSA. Trimming took off 3 bases at V and 4 bases at J, with 12 bases between the two ends. CDR3 size: 14 residues. The DNA of the CDR3 is TGTGCCAGCAGCTTTCAAGAGGGTATCACTGAAGCTTTCTTT. This encodes CASSFQEGITEAFF.

In this sample, this clone turned up once. The chain employs TRBV19 and TRBJ1-5; D is perhaps TRBD1 (5 bases). Germline V gene sequence: CDR1 LNHDA, CDR2 SQIVND (reference sequence). This CDR3 is 12 amino acids long. Trimming took off 2 bases at V and 7 bases at J, with 6 bases between the two ends. As DNA, the CDR3 is TGTGCCAGTAGTATACGGGGGCAGCCCCAGCATTTT. This gives the protein CASSIRGQPQHF.

The chain combines TRBV5-5 with TRBJ2-5; 12 positions match TRBD2. Trimming removed 4 bases from V and 7 bases from J; junction bases left unmatched: 17. Germline CDR1 reads SGHKS; CDR2 reads YYEKEE (reference sequence). The CDR3 length is 18 residues. CDR3 bases: TGTGCCAGCAGCACAAGACTAGCGGGGGCCTCCAATTTTCGGACCCAGTACTTC. It specifies CASSTRLAGASNFRTQYF. Together with reference TRBV5-5 and TRBJ2-5, the CDR3 gives the full variable domain: DAGVTQSPTHLIKTRGQQVTLRCSPISGHKSVSWYQQVLGQGPQFIFQYYEKEERGRGNFPDRFSARQFPNYSSELNVNALLLGDSALYLCASSTRLAGASNFRTQYFGPGTRLLVL.

This clone was picked up a small number of times. This chain joins TRBV4-2 and TRBJ2-7; TRBD2 might be the D (6 bases). Germline CDR1 reads LGHNA; CDR2 reads YNFKEQ. There are 15 residues in the CDR3. The ends were cut back, 0 bases at V and 2 bases at J, with 11 bases in the middle. The CDR3 loop is CASSQDRRGTYEQYF. DNA for the CDR3: TGTGCCAGCAGCCAAGATCGGAGGGGAACCTACGAGCAGTACTTC.

The J gene is TRBJ1-1, the V gene TRBV5-1; TRBD1 matches at 8 bases. Per germline, CDR1 SGHRS and CDR2 YFSETQ. The CDR3 is made up of 16 amino acids. After removal of 1 base from V and 8 bases from J, the junction contained 13 bases not matched to a gene. Here the CDR3 DNA reads TGCGCCAGCAGCTTGAGTTCCTCGGGTCGGACAGGGGAAGCTTTCTTT. Translation: CASSLSSSGRTGEAFF.

The V call is TRBV18, the J call TRBJ2-7; perhaps TRBD1 as D (5 bases). CDR3 size: 15 residues. Trimming removed 2 bases at V and 0 bases at J, with 11 bases between. The germline V gene has CDR1 KGHSH and CDR2 LQKENI. DNA for the CDR3: TGTGCCAGCTCACCAGAAACAGGCTTCTCCTACGAGCAGTACTTC. Residues: CASSPETGFSYEQYF.

The chain recombines TRBV3-1 (or the pseudogene TRBV3-2) with TRBJ1-1, with D unclear. The germline V and J ends were trimmed by 3 bases and 6 bases, with 8 bases remaining between them. Germline V gene data show CDR1 as LGHDT and CDR2 as YNNKEL (reference sequence). This CDR3 has 12 residues. The CDR3 coding sequence is TGTGCCAGCAGCCAGGCCGCGGCTGAAGCTTTCTTT. Protein product: CASSQAAAEAFF.

The CDR3 bases are TGTGCCAGCAGTTTGTACAGGGGGTTTGGCGGGGAGCTGTTTTTT. Translated: CASSLYRGFGGELFF. The V and J genes are TRBV27 and TRBJ2-2; 8 bases map to TRBD1. CDR3 length equals 15 residues. V trimming: 3 bases; J trimming: 7 bases; junction bases outside the gene matches: 7. Germline CDR1 reads MNHEY; CDR2 reads SMNVEV (reference sequence).

The V call is TRBV28, the J call TRBJ2-7; D is uncertain. Germline V gives CDR1 MDHEN, CDR2 SYDVKM. The CDR3 length is 14 residues. The V and J ends lost 3 bases and 2 bases respectively, with 11 bases between them. The chain's CDR3 is CASSFPASAYEQYF. The CDR3 bases are TGTGCCAGCAGTTTCCCGGCCAGCGCCTACGAGCAGTACTTC.

In this sample, this clone turned up many times. Other DNA sequences from this sample encode an identical CDR3 as well. This chain connects TRBV6-4 to TRBJ2-3; 13 nucleotides line up with TRBD2. The CDR3 is 15 residues long. The trim removed 6 bases at V and 4 bases at J, leaving 4 bases unmatched. In germline, CDR1 is MRHNA, CDR2 SNTAGT. This CDR3 is CASSRLAGGSDTQYF. Here the CDR3 DNA reads TGTGCCAGCAGCCGACTAGCGGGAGGATCAGATACGCAGTATTTT.

The chain combines TRBV6-5 with TRBJ2-4; a weak D match, TRBD2 (6 bases). The V and J ends lost 2 bases and 2 bases respectively, with 10 bases between them. The germline V gene has CDR1 MNHEY and CDR2 SVGAGI. The CDR3 extends over 15 amino acids. In nucleotides, the CDR3 is TGTGCCAGCAGTTACGGGGGGACCACCAAAAACATTCAGTACTTC. It is translated as CASSYGGTTKNIQYF.

This clone was seen only a few times. V usage is TRBV18 and J usage is TRBJ2-7, with D possibly matching TRBD2 (6 bases). The CDR3 extends over 14 amino acids. From germline, CDR1 is KGHSH and CDR2 LQKENI. Between the trimmed V and J ends, which lost 3 bases and 0 bases, there was a span of 9 bases. The CDR3 here is CASSPGGTSYEQYF. In DNA, the CDR3 is TGTGCCAGCTCACCTGGGGGGACCTCCTACGAGCAGTACTTC.

This clone appeared a few times. The chain links TRBV28 to TRBJ1-5; no firm D call. The CDR3 consists of 16 residues. V lost 4 bases and J lost 1, with 14 bases in between. CDR1 is MDHEN and CDR2 is SYDVKM in the germline V gene. DNA for the CDR3: TGTGCCAGCAGTTCGGGTCAGGAGGAAAGCAATCAGCCCCAGCATTTT. Protein sequence: CASSSGQEESNQPQHF.

The chain joins TRBV3-1 (or the pseudogene TRBV3-2) to TRBJ1-4; 8 nucleotides line up with TRBD1. The CDR3 sequence is 14 residues long. Losses at the gene ends were 3 bases for V and 10 bases for J; bases not matched to a gene: 7. Germline lookup yields CDR1 LGHDT and CDR2 YNNKEL (reference sequence). The CDR3 DNA is TGTGCCAGCAGCCAGATGAAGACAGGGGTAAAACTGTTTTTT. It codes for CASSQMKTGVKLFF.

The rearrangement uses TRBV28 and TRBJ2-1, with 10 bases lining up with TRBD1. CDR1 MDHEN and CDR2 SYDVKM come from the germline V gene. This CDR3 has 15 amino acids. J lost 5 bases, V lost 6 bases, and 7 bases had no gene match. The CDR3 protein is CASSFDRGRDNEQFF. CDR3 bases: TGTGCCAGCAGCTTTGACAGGGGGCGAGACAATGAGCAGTTCTTC.

This chain joins TRBV20-1 and TRBJ2-1; tentatively, D is TRBD2 (6 bases). The germline V gene has CDR1 DFQATT and CDR2 SNEGSKA (reference sequence). The CDR3 has 11 residues. Here the CDR3 DNA reads TGCAACACCGGGAGAGACAATGAGCAGTTCTTC. Protein product: CNTGRDNEQFF.

The V and J genes are TRBV19 and TRBJ1-5; TRBD1 is a possible D gene (6 bases). Germline V gene lookup returns CDR1 LNHDA and CDR2 SQIVND (reference sequence). Trimming removed 4 bases from V and 5 bases from J, with 12 bases in between. The CDR3 is made up of 14 amino acids. Here the CDR3 reads CASSNPGDYQPQHF. CDR3 bases: TGTGCCAGTAGTAATCCAGGGGATTATCAGCCCCAGCATTTT.

This chain uses TRBV9 with TRBJ1-4, with TRBD1 matching over 7 bases. Germline CDR1 SGDLS, CDR2 YYNGEE. The CDR3 runs 16 residues. Trimming cost V 4 bases and J 0 bases; bases outside gene matches: 6. This CDR3 reads CASSRGQGATNEKLFF. The CDR3 coding sequence is TGTGCCAGCAGCAGGGGGCAGGGGGCAACTAATGAAAAACTGTTTTTT. Looking up the rest from reference TRBV9 and TRBJ1-4 gives the full variable domain: DSGVTQTPKHLITATGQRVTLRCSPRSGDLSVYWYQQSLDQGLQFLIQYYNGEERAKGNILERFSAQQFPDLHSELNLSSLELGDSALYFCASSRGQGATNEKLFFGSGTQLSVL.

This CDR3 is CASSNNDRAIYGYTF. Here the CDR3 DNA reads TGTGCCAGCAGTAACAATGACAGGGCTATCTATGGCTACACCTTC. This chain connects TRBV28 to TRBJ1-2; 7 nucleotides line up with TRBD1. Germline values: CDR1 MDHEN, CDR2 SYDVKM. The ends lost 5 bases at V and 4 bases at J; junction bases unmatched: 10. The CDR3 is made up of 15 amino acids.